Shown below are 27 T cell receptor beta chains from a single sample sequenced in a study of blood T cell repertoires in COVID-19. This table comes from immunoSEQ multiplex PCR, and its TCRdb copy is limited to in-frame clones, with some not included. The profile shows roughly 180,000 clones, 94% of them singletons. Material for sequencing was peripheral blood. Every receptor here comes from a man aged 30-40 years with COVID-19, enrolled during active disease.

The chain's CDR3 is CASSVDSATDTQYF. CDR3 coding DNA: TGTGCCAGCAGCGTAGACAGTGCGACAGATACGCAGTATTTT. The chain employs TRBV9 and TRBJ2-3; D is uncertain. The CDR3 spans 14 residues. The germline V gene encodes CDR1 SGDLS and CDR2 YYNGEE. V lost 0 bases to trimming and J lost 3 bases, with 8 bases between them.

The chain joins TRBV10-2 to TRBJ2-3; the match to TRBD2 covers 10 bases. V lost 7 bases and J lost 0; bases outside the gene matches: 4. Germline V gene sequence: CDR1 WSHSY, CDR2 SAAADI. There are 15 residues in the CDR3. This chain's CDR3 is CASMSGGASTDTQYF. CDR3 DNA sequence: TGCGCCAGCATGAGCGGGGGGGCTAGCACAGATACGCAGTATTTT.

The chain uses TRBV15 and TRBJ2-5; 8 bases agree with TRBD1. V was pared by 3 bases and J by 7 bases, with 10 bases of the junction left unmatched. This CDR3 is built from 15 residues. Per germline, CDR1 LNHNV and CDR2 YYDKDF (reference sequence). The CDR3 nucleotides read TGTGCCACCAGCAGCCGGACAGGGTTGGAGGGGACCCAGTACTTC. It codes for CATSSRTGLEGTQYF.

The rearrangement links TRBV5-5 to TRBJ1-1; 8 bases agree with TRBD1. Germline V lookup: CDR1 SGHKS, CDR2 YYEKEE (reference sequence). The V and J ends lost 3 bases and 6 bases, in that order; junction bases with no gene match: 10. CDR3 length: 15 residues. The CDR3 DNA sequence: TGTGCCAGCAGCTCCAACAGGGGGAATTCTGCTGAAGCTTTCTTT. This encodes CASSSNRGNSAEAFF.

The rearrangement uses TRBV11-2 and TRBJ2-1; D may be TRBD2 (5 bases). V was cut by 6 bases and J by 7 bases, with 25 bases left in between. The germline V gene has CDR1 SGHAT and CDR2 FQNNGV. CDR3 length: 17 amino acids. The CDR3: CASRGIEGKGTSNEQFF. CDR3 sequence (DNA): TGTGCCAGCAGGGGTATTGAGGGCAAGGGAACATCAAATGAGCAGTTCTTC.

The chain has TRBV6-5 and TRBJ1-2; D not resolved. This CDR3 has 14 residues. V lost 0 bases, J lost 4 bases, and 9 bases lay in between. Germline CDR1 and CDR2: MNHEY and SVGAGI. CDR3 region: CASSYSRRSYGYTF. DNA for the CDR3: TGTGCCAGCAGTTACTCACGACGGAGCTATGGCTACACCTTC.

This clone was seen only once. CDR3 in amino acids: CASRPDTEDTEAFF. The CDR3 bases are TGTGCCAGCAGACCCGACACAGAAGACACTGAAGCTTTCTTT. The V gene is TRBV7-9, the J gene TRBJ1-1; D gene ambiguous. The V gene lost 6 bases and the J gene lost 3 bases, with 14 bases spanning the gap. The CDR3 spans 14 residues. The germline CDR1 and CDR2 sequences are SEHNR and FQNEAQ (reference sequence).

The rearrangement links TRBV6-5 to TRBJ2-7; TRBD2 is a possible D gene (5 bases). V was trimmed by 6 bases and J by 0 bases, leaving 9 bases between them. The germline V gene has CDR1 MNHEY and CDR2 SVGAGI. CDR3 length: 13 residues. The CDR3 DNA follows: TGTGCCAGCAGCCGAGGGTTCTCCTACGAGCAGTACTTC. Amino acid sequence: CASSRGFSYEQYF.

The gene calls are TRBV18 and TRBJ2-4; maybe TRBD1 (5 bases). The CDR3 is 20 amino acids. V was cut by 0 bases and J by 1 base, with 22 bases left in between. CDR1 is KGHSH, CDR2 LQKENI, per germline. The CDR3 loop is CASSPPTSGSESWAKNIQYF. The CDR3 DNA reads as TGTGCCAGCTCACCACCCACCTCAGGGTCCGAGAGTTGGGCCAAAAACATTCAGTACTTC.

The genes are TRBV7-6 and TRBJ2-2; tentatively, D is TRBD2 (6 bases). The length of the CDR3 is 16 residues. Germline CDR1 is SGHVS and CDR2 is FNYEAQ. Trimming stripped 0 bases from V and 6 bases from J, with 14 bases between. CDR3 nucleotides: TGTGCCAGCAGCTTAGCGGGACCTAGCGTCCCCGGGGAGCTGTTTTTT. It codes for CASSLAGPSVPGELFF.

The J gene is TRBJ2-1, the V gene TRBV3-1 (or the pseudogene TRBV3-2), with 13 bases lining up with TRBD2. Germline V gives CDR1 LGHDT, CDR2 YNNKEL (reference sequence). After removal of 6 bases from V and 6 bases from J, the junction contained 17 bases not matched to a gene. The CDR3 sequence is 19 residues long. The CDR3 is CASSPHLTSGGTRVNEQFF. The CDR3 DNA reads TGTGCCAGCAGTCCCCATCTGACTAGCGGGGGGACCAGGGTCAATGAGCAGTTCTTC.

This clone is a singleton in its sample. The chain is built from TRBV5-1 and TRBJ2-3, with TRBD2 matching over 14 bases. Looked up from germline, CDR1 is SGHRS and CDR2 is YFSETQ. J lost 2 bases, V lost 4 bases, and 6 bases had no gene match. CDR3 length equals 17 residues. The CDR3 reads CASSPGLAGGITDTQYF. The DNA of the CDR3 is TGCGCCAGCAGCCCCGGACTAGCGGGGGGCATCACAGATACGCAGTATTTT.

This clone has only one observation. The sample holds other DNA sequences that translate to the same CDR3. V gene TRBV9 combines with J gene TRBJ2-7, with no clear D. With 0 bases removed from V and 3 bases from J, the gap between germline ends came to 7 bases. In germline, CDR1 is SGDLS, CDR2 YYNGEE. The CDR3 is 13 residues long. The CDR3 reads CASSVGPDYEQYF. CDR3 bases: TGTGCCAGCAGCGTAGGCCCAGACTACGAGCAGTACTTC. Full variable domain (missing parts from reference TRBV9 and TRBJ2-7): DSGVTQTPKHLITATGQRVTLRCSPRSGDLSVYWYQQSLDQGLQFLIQYYNGEERAKGNILERFSAQQFPDLHSELNLSSLELGDSALYFCASSVGPDYEQYFGPGTRLTVT.

CDR3 protein: CASSHRGSPGRYEQYF. The CDR3 nucleotides read TGTGCCAGCAGCCATAGGGGTTCTCCAGGGCGCTACGAGCAGTACTTC. The chain is built from TRBV3-1 (or the pseudogene TRBV3-2) and TRBJ2-7; TRBD1 might be the D (5 bases). V dropped 3 bases and J dropped 3 bases, with 18 bases sitting between them. Germline V gene lookup returns CDR1 LGHDT and CDR2 YNNKEL (reference sequence). CDR3 length equals 16 residues.

This clone was found once. The genes are TRBV7-9 and TRBJ1-6; 8 bases match TRBD1. V shed 5 bases and J 8 bases; nucleotides not matched to a gene: 11. Per germline, CDR1 SEHNR and CDR2 FQNEAQ (reference sequence). The CDR3 is 16 residues long. CDR3 sequence: CASSIGQGRNYSPLHF. For the CDR3, the DNA is TGTGCCAGCAGCATCGGACAGGGTAGAAATTATTCACCCCTCCACTTT.

The chain uses TRBV7-9 and TRBJ1-2; 7 positions match TRBD1. Germline values: CDR1 SEHNR, CDR2 FQNEAQ (reference sequence). The J segment lost 4 bases and the V segment lost 1 base, leaving 6 bases of the junction unmatched. This CDR3 is 15 amino acids long. The CDR3 nucleotides are TGTGCCAGCAGCTTAGGAGGGACAGATACCTATGGCTACACCTTC. The encoded protein is CASSLGGTDTYGYTF.

The chain carries TRBV18 and TRBJ1-4, with a tentative D call TRBD1 (5 bases). With 4 bases removed from V and 3 bases from J, the gap between germline ends came to 15 bases. The germline V gene has CDR1 KGHSH and CDR2 LQKENI. The CDR3 spans 16 residues. The CDR3 loop reads CASSQISGQANEKLFF. CDR3 sequence (DNA): TGTGCCAGCTCACAAATCTCAGGGCAGGCTAATGAAAAACTGTTTTTT.

This chain joins TRBV28 and TRBJ2-2; possibly TRBD2 for D (5 bases). The CDR3 is 15 residues long. V was cut by 7 bases and J by 5 bases, with 17 bases left in between. Germline CDR1 MDHEN, CDR2 SYDVKM. The CDR3 DNA reads as TGTGCCAGCACCCCGGGCGGGTCGGGTACCGGGGAGCTGTTTTTT. Residues: CASTPGGSGTGELFF.

The genes are TRBV9 and TRBJ2-7; 8 bases are shared with TRBD1. V gave up 7 bases and J gave up 2 bases; unmatched junction bases: 5. Germline V gene data show CDR1 as SGDLS and CDR2 as YYNGEE. This CDR3 is built from 13 residues. The CDR3 sequence is CASGRQGTYEQYF. CDR3 nucleotides: TGTGCCAGCGGACGACAGGGGACCTACGAGCAGTACTTC. The full variable domain, in which reference TRBV9 and TRBJ2-7 provide the parts outside the CDR3, is DSGVTQTPKHLITATGQRVTLRCSPRSGDLSVYWYQQSLDQGLQFLIQYYNGEERAKGNILERFSAQQFPDLHSELNLSSLELGDSALYFCASGRQGTYEQYFGPGTRLTVT.

This clone was detected once. V gene TRBV7-3 combines with J gene TRBJ2-7; 8 nucleotides agree with TRBD2. CDR3 length: 15 amino acids. CDR1 and CDR2 (germline): SGHTA, FQGTGA. The V gene end was trimmed by 5 bases and the J gene end by 1 base; junction bases not matched to a gene: 7. The CDR3 DNA is TGTGCCAGCAGCATATTAGCGGGGCCGTCCTACGAGCAGTACTTC. Translating it yields CASSILAGPSYEQYF.

This rearrangement joins TRBV19 to TRBJ1-1; 10 bases match TRBD1. The ends lost 5 bases at V and 2 bases at J; junction bases unmatched: 11. CDR1 LNHDA and CDR2 SQIVND come from the germline V gene (reference sequence). The CDR3 length is 17 residues. CDR3 DNA: TGTGCCAGTAGTGTCAATCTGGACAGGGGGTACAACACTGAAGCTTTCTTT. Its translation is CASSVNLDRGYNTEAFF.

V gene TRBV3-1 (or the pseudogene TRBV3-2) combines with J gene TRBJ1-1; D may be TRBD1 (5 bases). V was clipped by 4 bases and J by 6 bases, with 9 bases between them. The CDR3 consists of 12 residues. CDR1 and CDR2 (germline): LGHDT, YNNKEL (reference sequence). The CDR3 region has the DNA TGTGCCAGCAGCCCCACGGGGGCTGAAGCTTTCTTT. Amino acid sequence: CASSPTGAEAFF.

The chain employs TRBV6-5 and TRBJ1-5, with D tentatively TRBD1 (5 bases). The CDR3 contains 15 residues. The V end was cut by 2 bases, the J end by 0 bases, with 8 bases between. Germline V gives CDR1 MNHEY, CDR2 SVGAGI. The CDR3, as DNA: TGTGCCAGCAGTTACAGCAGGGATAGCAATCAGCCCCAGCATTTT. Its protein product is CASSYSRDSNQPQHF.

The J gene is TRBJ2-5, the V gene TRBV11-2; a possible D gene is TRBD2 (6 bases). Germline V lookup: CDR1 SGHAT, CDR2 FQNNGV. Trimming stripped 2 bases from V and 2 bases from J, with 12 bases between. The length of the CDR3 is 15 residues. CDR3 coding DNA: TGTGCCAGCAGCTTATACCTGGGGACTCAAGAGACCCAGTACTTC. Protein product: CASSLYLGTQETQYF.

This clone has a handful of counts. The chain links TRBV10-2 to TRBJ1-3; no clear D gene. V lost 6 bases to trimming and J lost 0 bases, with 12 bases between them. The CDR3 contains 15 residues. In germline, CDR1 is WSHSY, CDR2 SAAADI. This CDR3 reads CASRKTGSSGNTIYF. The CDR3 coding sequence is TGCGCCAGCAGGAAGACGGGGAGCTCTGGAAACACCATATATTTT.

The chain uses TRBV9 and TRBJ2-5; possible D gene TRBD2, 6 bases. The CDR3 is 14 amino acids. Germline V gene sequence: CDR1 SGDLS, CDR2 YYNGEE. With 3 bases removed from V and 0 bases from J, the gap between germline ends came to 9 bases. The CDR3: CASSGLAHQETQYF. Written as DNA, the CDR3 is TGTGCCAGCAGCGGGCTAGCGCACCAAGAGACCCAGTACTTC.

This chain joins TRBV18 and TRBJ2-1; TRBD2 agrees at 13 bases. Unmatched junction bases numbered 4, after V lost 6 bases and J lost 8 bases. The germline V gene has CDR1 KGHSH and CDR2 LQKENI. This CDR3 contains 14 residues. The CDR3 nucleotides read TGTGCCAGCTCTGGACTAGCGGGGGAGGATGAGCAGTTCTTC. It yields the protein CASSGLAGEDEQFF.